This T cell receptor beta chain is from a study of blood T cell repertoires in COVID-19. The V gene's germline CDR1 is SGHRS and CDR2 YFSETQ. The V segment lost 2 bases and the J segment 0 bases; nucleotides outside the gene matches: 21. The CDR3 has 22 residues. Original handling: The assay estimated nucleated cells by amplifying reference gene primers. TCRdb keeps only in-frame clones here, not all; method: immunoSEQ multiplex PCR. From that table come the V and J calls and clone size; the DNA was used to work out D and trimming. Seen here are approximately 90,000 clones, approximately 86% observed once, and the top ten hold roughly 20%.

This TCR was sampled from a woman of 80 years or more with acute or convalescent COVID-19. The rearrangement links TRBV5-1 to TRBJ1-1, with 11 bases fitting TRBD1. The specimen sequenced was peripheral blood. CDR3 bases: TGCGCCAGCAGCTTTCCTCCGGCGGGGACCGGGACAGGGGGACCTATGAACACTGAAGCTTTCTTT. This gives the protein CASSFPPAGTGTGGPMNTEAFF.